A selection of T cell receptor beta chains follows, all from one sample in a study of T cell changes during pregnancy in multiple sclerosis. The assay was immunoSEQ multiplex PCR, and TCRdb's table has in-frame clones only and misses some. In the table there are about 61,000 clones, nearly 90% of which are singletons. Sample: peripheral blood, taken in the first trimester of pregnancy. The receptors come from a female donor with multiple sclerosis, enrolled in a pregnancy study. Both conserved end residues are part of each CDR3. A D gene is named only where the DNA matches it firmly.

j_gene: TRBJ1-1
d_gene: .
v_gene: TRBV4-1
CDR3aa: CASSRLNRDSDLNTEAFF
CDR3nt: TGCGCCAGCAGCCGACTAAACAGAGACTCCGATTTAAACACTGAAGCTTTCTTT

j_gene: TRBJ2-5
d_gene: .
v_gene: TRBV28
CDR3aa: CATTPSGKQETQYF
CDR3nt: TGTGCCACCACACCCAGCGGAAAGCAAGAGACCCAGTACTTC

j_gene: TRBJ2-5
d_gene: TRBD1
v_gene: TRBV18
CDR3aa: CASSPPQGAGETQYF
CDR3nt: TGTGCCAGCTCACCACCGCAGGGGGCGGGGGAGACCCAGTACTTC

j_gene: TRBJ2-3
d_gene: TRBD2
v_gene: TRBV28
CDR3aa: CASSSRTSGFTDTQYF
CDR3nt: TGTGCCAGCAGTTCAAGGACTAGCGGGTTCACAGATACGCAGTATTTT

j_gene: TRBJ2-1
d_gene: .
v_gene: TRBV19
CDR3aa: CASSIQGKRDEQFF
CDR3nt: TGTGCCAGTAGTATTCAGGGGAAGAGGGATGAGCAGTTCTTC

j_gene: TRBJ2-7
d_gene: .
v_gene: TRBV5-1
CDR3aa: CASSPGDYEQYF
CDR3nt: TGCGCCAGCAGCCCGGGAGACTACGAGCAGTACTTC

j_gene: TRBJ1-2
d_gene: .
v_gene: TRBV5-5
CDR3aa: CASSLTGWNRGYTF
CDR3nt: TGTGCCAGCAGCTTGACAGGGTGGAATCGTGGCTACACCTTC

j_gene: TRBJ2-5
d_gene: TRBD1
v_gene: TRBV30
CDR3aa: CAWNQGQGAGETQYF
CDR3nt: TGTGCCTGGAACCAGGGACAGGGGGCAGGGGAGACCCAGTACTTC

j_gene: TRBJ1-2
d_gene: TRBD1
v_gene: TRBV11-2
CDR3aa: CASSPIRGRVYGYTF
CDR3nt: TGTGCCAGCAGCCCCATCAGGGGGCGCGTCTATGGCTACACCTTC

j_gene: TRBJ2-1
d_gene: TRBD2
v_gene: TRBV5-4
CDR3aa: CASSLDKREVNEQFF
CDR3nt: TGTGCCAGCAGCTTGGATAAGCGGGAGGTGAATGAGCAGTTCTTC

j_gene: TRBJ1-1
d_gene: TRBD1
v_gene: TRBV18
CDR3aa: CASSPLTGYAEAFF
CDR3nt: TGTGCCAGCTCACCTTTGACAGGGTACGCTGAAGCTTTCTTT